This TCR beta chain was obtained from a study of T cell changes during pregnancy in multiple sclerosis. This CDR3 spans 16 amino acids. V trimming: 6 bases; J trimming: 2 bases; junction bases outside the gene matches: 11. Germline V gene sequence: CDR1 LNHDA, CDR2 SQIVND (reference sequence). Only in-frame clones appear in the TCRdb table, and some are missing; sequencing was by immunoSEQ multiplex PCR. The table includes approximately 36,000 clones, around 90% detected once. The sequence derives from a female donor with multiple sclerosis, enrolled in a pregnancy study. Sequences were derived from CD8+ T cells from peripheral blood mononuclear cells, sampled in the third trimester of pregnancy. V is TRBV19 and J is TRBJ1-2, with 8 bases that match TRBD1. The CDR3 loop reads CASSGQGDWVNYGYTF. Here the CDR3 DNA reads TGTGCCAGTAGCGGACAGGGCGATTGGGTGAACTATGGCTACACCTTC. The full variable domain, with the rest looked up from reference TRBV19 and TRBJ1-2, is DGGITQSPKYLFRKEGQNVTLSCEQNLNHDAMYWYRQDPGQGLRLIYYSQIVNDFQKGDIAEGYSVSREKKESFPLTVTSAQKNPTAFYLCASSGQGDWVNYGYTFGSGTRLTVV.